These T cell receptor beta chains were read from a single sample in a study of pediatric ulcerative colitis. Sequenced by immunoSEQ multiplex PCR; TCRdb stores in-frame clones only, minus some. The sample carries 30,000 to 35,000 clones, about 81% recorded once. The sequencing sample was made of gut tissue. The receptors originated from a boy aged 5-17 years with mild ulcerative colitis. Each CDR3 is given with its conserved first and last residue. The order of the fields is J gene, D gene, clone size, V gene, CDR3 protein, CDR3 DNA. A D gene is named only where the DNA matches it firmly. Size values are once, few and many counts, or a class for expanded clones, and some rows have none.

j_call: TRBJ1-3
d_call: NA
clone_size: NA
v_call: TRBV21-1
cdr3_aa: CASSKGQGPGNTIYF
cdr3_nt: TGTGCCAGCAGCAAAGGACAGGGACCTGGAAACACCATATATTTT

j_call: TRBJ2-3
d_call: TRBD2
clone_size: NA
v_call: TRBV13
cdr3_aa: CASRHLLADTDTQYF
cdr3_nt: TGTGCCAGCAGGCACCTACTAGCGGACACAGATACGCAGTATTTT

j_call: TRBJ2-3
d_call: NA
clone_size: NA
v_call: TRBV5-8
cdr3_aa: CASSLGDTLGDTQYF
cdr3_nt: TGTGCCAGCAGCTTGGGCGATACTCTGGGAGATACGCAGTATTTT

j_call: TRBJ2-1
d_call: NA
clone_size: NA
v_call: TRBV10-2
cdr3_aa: CASSESVRLQLGNEQFF
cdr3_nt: TGCGCCAGCAGTGAGTCGGTCCGGCTACAGTTGGGCAATGAGCAGTTCTTC

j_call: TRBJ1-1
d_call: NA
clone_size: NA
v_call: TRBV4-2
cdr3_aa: CASSQPDTLNTEAFF
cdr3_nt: TGTGCCAGCAGCCAACCGGACACTTTGAACACTGAAGCTTTCTTT

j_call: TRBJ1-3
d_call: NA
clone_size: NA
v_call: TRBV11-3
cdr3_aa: CASSLGGTSFSGNTIYF
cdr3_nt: TGTGCCAGCAGCTTAGGGGGGACATCTTTCTCTGGAAACACCATATATTTT

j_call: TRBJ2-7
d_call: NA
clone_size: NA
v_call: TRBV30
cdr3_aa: CAWSVHQSEQYF
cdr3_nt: TGTGCCTGGAGTGTACATCAGAGCGAGCAGTACTTC

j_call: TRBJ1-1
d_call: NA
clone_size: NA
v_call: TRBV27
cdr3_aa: CASSLTTGKAFF
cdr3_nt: TGTGCCAGCAGTTTGACCACAGGGAAAGCTTTCTTT

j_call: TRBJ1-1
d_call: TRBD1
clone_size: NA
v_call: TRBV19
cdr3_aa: CASSPHRHRGANTEAFF
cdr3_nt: TGTGCCAGTAGTCCCCACCGCCACAGGGGAGCCAACACTGAAGCTTTCTTT

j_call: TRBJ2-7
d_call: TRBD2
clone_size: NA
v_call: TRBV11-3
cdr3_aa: CASSERGGLNYEQYF
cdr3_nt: TGTGCCAGCAGTGAGCGGGGCGGACTAAACTACGAGCAGTACTTC

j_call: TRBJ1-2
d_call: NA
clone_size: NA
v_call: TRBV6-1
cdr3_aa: CASSVASETLYGYTF
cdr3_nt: TGTGCCAGCAGTGTCGCGTCAGAAACCCTTTATGGCTACACCTTC

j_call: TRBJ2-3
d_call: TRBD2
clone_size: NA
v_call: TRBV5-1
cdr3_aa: CASSLSSGPTDTQYF
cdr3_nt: TGCGCCAGCAGCTTGAGTAGCGGGCCGACAGATACGCAGTATTTT

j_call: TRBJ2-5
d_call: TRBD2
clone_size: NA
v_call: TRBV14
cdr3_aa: CASSFRLAHQETQYF
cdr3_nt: TGTGCCAGCAGTTTTAGACTAGCACACCAAGAGACCCAGTACTTC

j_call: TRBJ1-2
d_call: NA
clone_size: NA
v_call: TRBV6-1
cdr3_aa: CASSRDNYGYTF
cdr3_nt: TGTGCCAGCAGCCGGGACAACTATGGCTACACCTTC

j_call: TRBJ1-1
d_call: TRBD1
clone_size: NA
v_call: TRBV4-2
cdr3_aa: CASSQPDRDTEAFF
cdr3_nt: TGTGCCAGCAGCCAGCCTGACAGGGACACTGAAGCTTTCTTT

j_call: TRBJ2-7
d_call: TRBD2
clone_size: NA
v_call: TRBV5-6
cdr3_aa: CASSSPGLAAVVVDF
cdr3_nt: TGTGCCAGCAGCTCCCCGGGACTAGCGGCTGTGGTTGTCGACTTC

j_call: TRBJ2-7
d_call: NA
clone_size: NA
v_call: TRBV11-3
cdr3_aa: CASSSRVSYEQYF
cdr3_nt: TGTGCCAGCAGCTCCAGGGTTTCCTACGAGCAGTACTTC

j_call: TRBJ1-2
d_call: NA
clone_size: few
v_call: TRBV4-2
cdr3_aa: CASSQDFLGGYTF
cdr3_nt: TGTGCCAGCAGCCAAGATTTTTTGGGTGGCTACACCTTC